This TCR beta chain was retrieved from a study of blood T cell repertoires in COVID-19. Study-level information: Sites in the United States, Italy and Spain provided acute and convalescent COVID-19 samples. From T cells, B-cell-depleted T cells, or PBMCs came the material, which was cDNA or gDNA.

The CDR3 contains 13 residues. The germline CDR1 and CDR2 sequences are GTSNPN and SVGIG (reference sequence). V lost 8 bases to trimming and J lost 7 bases, with 15 bases between them. Methods used by the authors: Amplifying reference gene primers gave estimates of nucleated cell counts. TCRdb's table, derived via immunoSEQ multiplex PCR, lists solely in-frame clones and lacks some. D and trimming come from the DNA, and the V and J calls and clone size come from that table. The sample comprises tens of thousands of clones, 85% to 90% of which are singletons, and 1.2% to 1.5% rests with the top ten. This clonotype originated in a man aged 60 to 69 with acute or convalescent COVID-19. The sample comprised peripheral blood. The chain is built from TRBV30 and TRBJ1-6, with D hard to call. The CDR3: CAGCKTGNSPLHF. CDR3 DNA sequence: TGTGCCGGATGTAAGACGGGGAATTCACCCCTCCACTTT.